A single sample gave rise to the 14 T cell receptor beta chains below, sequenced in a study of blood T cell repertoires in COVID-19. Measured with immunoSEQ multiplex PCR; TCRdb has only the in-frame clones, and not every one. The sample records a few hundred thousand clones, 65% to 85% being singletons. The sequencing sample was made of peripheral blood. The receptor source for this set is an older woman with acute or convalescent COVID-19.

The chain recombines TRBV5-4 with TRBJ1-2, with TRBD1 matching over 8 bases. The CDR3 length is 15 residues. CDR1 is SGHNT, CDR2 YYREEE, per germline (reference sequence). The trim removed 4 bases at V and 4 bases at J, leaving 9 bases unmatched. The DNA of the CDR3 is TGTGCCAGCAGCGCCACGGACAGGGCTTCCTATGGCTACACCTTC. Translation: CASSATDRASYGYTF.

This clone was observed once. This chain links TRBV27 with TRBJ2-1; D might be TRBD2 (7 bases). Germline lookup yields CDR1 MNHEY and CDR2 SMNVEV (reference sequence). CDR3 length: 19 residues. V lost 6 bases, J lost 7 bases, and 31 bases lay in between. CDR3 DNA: TGTGCCAGCAGCCTGAGGGGGGGGGCGGGCGTAAGGGGGTTGAATGAGCAGTTCTTC. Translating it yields CASSLRGGAGVRGLNEQFF.

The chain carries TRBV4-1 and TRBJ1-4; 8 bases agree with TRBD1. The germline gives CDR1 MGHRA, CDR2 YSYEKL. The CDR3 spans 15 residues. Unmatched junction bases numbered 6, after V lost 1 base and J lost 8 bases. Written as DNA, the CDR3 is TGCGCCAGCAGCCAAGGACAGGGGAATCAGGAAAAACTGTTTTTT. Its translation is CASSQGQGNQEKLFF.

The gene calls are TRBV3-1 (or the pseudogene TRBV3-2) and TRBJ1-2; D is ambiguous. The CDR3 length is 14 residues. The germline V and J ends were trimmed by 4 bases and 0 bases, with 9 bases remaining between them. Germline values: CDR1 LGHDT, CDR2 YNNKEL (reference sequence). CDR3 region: CASSPQVANYGYTF. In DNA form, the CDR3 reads TGTGCCAGCAGCCCTCAGGTAGCTAACTATGGCTACACCTTC.

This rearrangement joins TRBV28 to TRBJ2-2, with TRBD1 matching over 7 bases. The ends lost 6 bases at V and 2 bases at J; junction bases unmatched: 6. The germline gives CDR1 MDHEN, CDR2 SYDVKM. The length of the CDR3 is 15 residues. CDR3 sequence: CASRARQGNTGELFF. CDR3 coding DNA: TGTGCCAGCAGGGCCCGACAGGGCAACACCGGGGAGCTGTTTTTT.

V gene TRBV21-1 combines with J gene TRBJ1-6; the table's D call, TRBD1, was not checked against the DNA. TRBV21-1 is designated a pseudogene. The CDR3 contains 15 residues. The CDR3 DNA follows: TGTGCCAGCAGCAACGCGGGGACAGGGCTTTCACCCCTCCACTTT. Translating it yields CASSNAGTGLSPLHF.

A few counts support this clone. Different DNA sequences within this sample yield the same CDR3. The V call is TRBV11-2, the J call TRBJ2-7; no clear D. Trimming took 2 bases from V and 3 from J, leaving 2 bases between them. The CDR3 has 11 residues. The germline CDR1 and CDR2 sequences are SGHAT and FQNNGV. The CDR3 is CASSLLYEQYF. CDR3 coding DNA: TGTGCCAGCAGCTTACTCTACGAGCAGTACTTC. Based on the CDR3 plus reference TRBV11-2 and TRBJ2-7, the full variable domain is EAGVAQSPRYKIIEKRQSVAFWCNPISGHATLYWYQQILGQGPKLLIQFQNNGVVDDSQLPKDRFSAERLKGVDSTLKIQPAKLEDSAVYLCASSLLYEQYFGPGTRLTVT.

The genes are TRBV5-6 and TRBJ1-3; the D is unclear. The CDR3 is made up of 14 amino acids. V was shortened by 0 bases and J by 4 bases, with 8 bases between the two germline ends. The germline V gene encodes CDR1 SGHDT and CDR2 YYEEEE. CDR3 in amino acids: CASSLVSGGNTIYF. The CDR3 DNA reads TGTGCCAGCAGCTTGGTTTCCGGGGGAAACACCATATATTTT.

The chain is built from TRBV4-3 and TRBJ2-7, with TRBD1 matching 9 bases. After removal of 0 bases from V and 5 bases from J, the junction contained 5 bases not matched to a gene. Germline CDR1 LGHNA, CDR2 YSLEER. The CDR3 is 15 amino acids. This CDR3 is CASSQDFGTGNEQYF. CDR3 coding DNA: TGCGCCAGCAGCCAAGATTTCGGGACAGGGAACGAGCAGTACTTC.

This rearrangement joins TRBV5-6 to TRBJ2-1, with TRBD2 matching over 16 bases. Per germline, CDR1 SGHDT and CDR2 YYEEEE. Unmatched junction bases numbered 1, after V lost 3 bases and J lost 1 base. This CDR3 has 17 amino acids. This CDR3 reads CASSWGLAGGSYNEQFF. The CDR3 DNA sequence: TGTGCCAGCAGCTGGGGACTAGCGGGGGGGTCCTACAATGAGCAGTTCTTC.

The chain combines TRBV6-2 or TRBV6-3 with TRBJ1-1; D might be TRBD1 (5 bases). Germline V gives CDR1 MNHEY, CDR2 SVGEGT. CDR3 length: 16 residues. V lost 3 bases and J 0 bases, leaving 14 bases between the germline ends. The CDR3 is CASSYPAGSMNTEAFF. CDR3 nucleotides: TGTGCCAGCAGTTATCCGGCAGGGTCCATGAACACTGAAGCTTTCTTT.

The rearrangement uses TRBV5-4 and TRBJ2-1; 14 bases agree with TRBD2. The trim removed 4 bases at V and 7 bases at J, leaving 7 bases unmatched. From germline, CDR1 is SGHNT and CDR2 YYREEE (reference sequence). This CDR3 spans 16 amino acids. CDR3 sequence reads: CASSAGTSGGLNEQFF. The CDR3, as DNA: TGTGCCAGCAGCGCTGGGACTAGCGGGGGCTTGAATGAGCAGTTCTTC. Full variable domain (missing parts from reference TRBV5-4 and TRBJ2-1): ETGVTQSPTHLIKTRGQQVTLRCSSQSGHNTVSWYQQALGQGPQFIFQYYREEENGRGNFPPRFSGLQFPNYSSELNVNALELDDSALYLCASSAGTSGGLNEQFFGPGTRLTVL.

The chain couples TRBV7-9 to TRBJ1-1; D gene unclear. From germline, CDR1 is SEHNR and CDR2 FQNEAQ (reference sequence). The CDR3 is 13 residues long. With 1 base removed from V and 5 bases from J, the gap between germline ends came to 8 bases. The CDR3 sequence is CASSLERRTEAFF. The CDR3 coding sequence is TGTGCCAGCAGCTTAGAGAGGAGGACTGAAGCTTTCTTT.

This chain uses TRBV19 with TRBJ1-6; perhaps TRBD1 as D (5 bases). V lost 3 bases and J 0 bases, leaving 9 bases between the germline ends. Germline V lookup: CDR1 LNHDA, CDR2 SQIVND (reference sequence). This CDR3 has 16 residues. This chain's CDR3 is CASSMGGISYNSPLHF. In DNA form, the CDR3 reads TGTGCCAGTAGTATGGGGGGAATCTCCTATAATTCACCCCTCCACTTT.